Listed below are T cell receptor beta chains from one sample, sequenced in a study of Ad26.COV2.S vaccination and SARS-CoV-2 variants. Only in-frame clones appear in the TCRdb table, and some are missing; sequencing was by immunoSEQ multiplex PCR. The repertoire has 300,000 to 400,000 clones, roughly 84% of them found once; the top ten carry roughly 3.1%. Here the sequenced sample was peripheral blood, taken in a trial of Ad26.COV2.S vaccine versus placebo. All receptors derive from a person between 18 and 65 years old who received the Ad26.COV2.S COVID-19 vaccine or a placebo. Both conserved end residues are part of each CDR3. D genes are given only for firm matches. For some rows the clone size is stated as once, few or many, or as a class when expanded; others skip it.

D | J | V | size | length | CDR3 | DNA
- | TRBJ2-7 | TRBV20-1 | - | 13 | CSASGVFLDEQYF | TGCAGTGCTAGTGGGGTGTTTCTTGACGAGCAGTACTTC
TRBD2 | TRBJ2-5 | TRBV13 | - | 13 | CASSSGTRGNQYF | TGTGCCAGCAGCTCCGGGACTAGAGGAAACCAGTACTTC
- | TRBJ1-1 | TRBV29-1 | - | 13 | CSLKARAGTEAFF | TGCAGCCTGAAGGCCAGGGCGGGCACTGAAGCTTTCTTT
- | TRBJ1-2 | TRBV4-3 | - | 16 | CASSQDQSVVSGGYTF | TGCGCCAGCAGCCAAGACCAGTCAGTGGTCAGCGGTGGCTACACCTTC
TRBD1 | TRBJ2-7 | TRBV11-2 | - | 15 | CASSLAGQSSYEQYF | TGTGCCAGCAGCTTAGCGGGACAGAGCTCCTACGAGCAGTACTTC
- | TRBJ2-1 | TRBV7-8 | - | 15 | CASSPIEANYNEQFF | TGTGCCAGCAGCCCGATCGAAGCCAACTACAATGAGCAGTTCTTC
- | TRBJ1-2 | TRBV15 | - | 14 | CATSGPGFSYGYTF | TGTGCCACCAGCGGTCCAGGGTTTTCCTATGGCTACACCTTC
- | TRBJ2-1 | TRBV3-1/TRBV3-2 | - | 15 | CASSPQSRMMGEQFF | TGTGCCAGCAGCCCCCAAAGCAGGATGATGGGTGAGCAGTTCTTC
- | TRBJ1-1 | TRBV7-3 | - | 12 | CASSDGGTEAFF | TGTGCCAGCTCCGACGGGGGTACTGAAGCTTTCTTT
- | TRBJ1-4 | TRBV5-1 | - | 13 | CASSLSTNEKLFF | TGCGCCAGCAGCTTGTCAACTAATGAAAAACTGTTTTTT
- | TRBJ2-2 | TRBV6-5 | - | 14 | CASSYYRAAGELFF | TGTGCCAGCAGTTACTATCGGGCTGCCGGGGAGCTGTTTTTT
- | TRBJ2-1 | TRBV5-1 | - | 14 | CASSFLGLPVEQFF | TGCGCCAGCAGCTTTTTGGGCCTCCCGGTTGAGCAGTTCTTC
- | TRBJ2-7 | TRBV4-1 | - | 14 | CASSQSLQGYEQYF | TGCGCCAGCAGCCAAAGTTTACAGGGCTACGAGCAGTACTTC
- | TRBJ1-3 | TRBV4-1 | few | 16 | CASSQERGAAGNTIYF | TGCGCCAGCAGCCAAGAACGAGGGGCGGCGGGAAACACCATATATTTT
TRBD1 | TRBJ2-2 | TRBV9 | - | 16 | CASTGPQGAYTGELFF | TGTGCCAGCACCGGCCCCCAGGGGGCTTACACCGGGGAGCTGTTTTTT
TRBD2 | TRBJ2-5 | TRBV29-1 | - | 14 | CSVSRGGQEETQYF | TGCAGCGTTTCTCGGGGGGGGCAGGAAGAGACCCAGTACTTC